This T cell receptor (beta chain) emerged from a study of human T cells and chemical hapten exposure. Findings and limits, study-wide: Sensitization with DPC brought no change to TCRs above 1 in 1000 in frequency.

Documented time point: healthy volunteer bleed at 2 weeks. Total RNA was extracted from unfractionated whole blood. Germline V CDR1 and CDR2: DFQATT, SNEGSKA (reference sequence). The ends lost 5 bases at V and 1 base at J; junction bases unmatched: 5. CDR3 length: 14 amino acids. Unique molecular identifiers were linked by the library to individual cDNA molecules. One entry per CDR3 protein results from TCRdb running MiXCR on the RACE reads. The data show 130,000 or so distinct CDR3 sequences, approximately 10% seen once. This clonotype was counted only a few times. Its antigen is unidentified. Material: whole blood. The rearrangement uses TRBV20-1 and TRBJ2-5, with 9 bases fitting TRBD2. The receptor was isolated from a male donor in good health. Some clones in this sample may be carry-over from other donors' samples. Written as DNA, the CDR3 is TGCAGTGCTCCTTCTAGCGGGACCCAAGAGACCCAGTACTTC. Protein: CSAPSSGTQETQYF.